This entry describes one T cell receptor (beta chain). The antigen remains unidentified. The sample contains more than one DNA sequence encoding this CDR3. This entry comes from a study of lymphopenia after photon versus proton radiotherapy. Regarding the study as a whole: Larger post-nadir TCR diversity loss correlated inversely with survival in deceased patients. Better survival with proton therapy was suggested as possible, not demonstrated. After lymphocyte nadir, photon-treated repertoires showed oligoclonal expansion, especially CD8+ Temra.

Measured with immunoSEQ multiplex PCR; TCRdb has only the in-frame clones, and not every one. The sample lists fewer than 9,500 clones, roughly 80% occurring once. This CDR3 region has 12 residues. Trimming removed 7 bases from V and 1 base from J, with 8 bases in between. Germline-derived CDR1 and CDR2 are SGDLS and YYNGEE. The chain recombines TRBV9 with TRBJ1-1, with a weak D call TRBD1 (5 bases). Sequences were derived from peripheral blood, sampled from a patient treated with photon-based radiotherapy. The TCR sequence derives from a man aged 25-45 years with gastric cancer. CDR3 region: CASQGPNTEAFF. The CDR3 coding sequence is TGTGCCAGCCAGGGCCCGAACACTGAAGCTTTCTTT.